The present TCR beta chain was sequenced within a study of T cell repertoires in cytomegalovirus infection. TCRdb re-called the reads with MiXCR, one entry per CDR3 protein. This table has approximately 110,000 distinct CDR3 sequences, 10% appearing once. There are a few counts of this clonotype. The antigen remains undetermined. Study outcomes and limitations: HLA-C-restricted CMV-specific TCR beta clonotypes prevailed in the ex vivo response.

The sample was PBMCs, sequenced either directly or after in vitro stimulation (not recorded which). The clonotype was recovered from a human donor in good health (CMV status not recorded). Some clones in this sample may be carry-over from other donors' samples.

The CDR3 here is CASSPGRTRGSNQPQHF. The CDR3 DNA sequence: TGTGCCAGCAGTCCCGGTCGGACGCGGGGGAGCAATCAGCCCCAGCATTTT. This chain joins TRBV12-3 or TRBV12-4 and TRBJ1-5; D might be TRBD1 (5 bases). V was pared by 5 bases and J by 1 base, with 18 bases between. The CDR3 consists of 17 residues.